This T cell receptor beta chain was sequenced in a study of T cells in women clearing cervical HPV infection. Sequencing used immunoSEQ multiplex PCR; TCRdb keeps in-frame clones, though not all of them. The sample table includes over 10,000 clones. Regarding this clone: Read sequence stops 3 residues before the CDR3 end, and the germline J gene provides the missing end.

The V and J ends lost 0 bases and 10 bases respectively, with 7 bases between them. Germline CDR1 reads SGHDN; CDR2 reads FVKESK. CDR3 length: 13 amino acids. The sample taken for sequencing was blood buffy coat. This TCR derives from a woman between 18 and 70 years old with a cervical HPV16 infection that either progressed to CIN3+ or cleared (not recorded which). The gene calls are TRBV14 and TRBJ1-6; D is uncertain. The sequenced CDR3 bases are TGTGCCAGCAGCCAAGATTTGGGCTCACCC. Its translation is CASSQDLGSP. The whole CDR3 protein reads CASSQDLGSPLHF.